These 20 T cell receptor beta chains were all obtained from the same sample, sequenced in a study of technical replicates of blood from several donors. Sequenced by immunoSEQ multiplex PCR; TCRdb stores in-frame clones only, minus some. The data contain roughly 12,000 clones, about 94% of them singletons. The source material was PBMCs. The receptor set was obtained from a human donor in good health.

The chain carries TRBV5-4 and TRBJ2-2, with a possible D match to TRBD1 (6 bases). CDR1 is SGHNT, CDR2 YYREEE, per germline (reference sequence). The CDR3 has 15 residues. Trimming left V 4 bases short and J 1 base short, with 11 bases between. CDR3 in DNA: TGTGCCAGCAGCGGCAGGACAGAGAACACCGGGGAGCTGTTTTTT. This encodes CASSGRTENTGELFF.

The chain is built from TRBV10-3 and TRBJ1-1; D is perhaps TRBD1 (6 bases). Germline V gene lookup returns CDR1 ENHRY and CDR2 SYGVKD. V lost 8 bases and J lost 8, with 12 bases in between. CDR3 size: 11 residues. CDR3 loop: CAIGQFSEAFF. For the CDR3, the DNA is TGTGCCATCGGACAGTTTTCGGAAGCTTTCTTT.

As DNA, the CDR3 is TGTGCCAGCAGTCCCGCCTCGGGACTAGGACAGTTCTTC. It is translated as CASSPASGLGQFF. V usage is TRBV27 and J usage is TRBJ2-1, with 8 bases aligning to TRBD2. J lost 13 bases, V lost 5 bases, and 10 bases had no gene match. Looked up from germline, CDR1 is MNHEY and CDR2 is SMNVEV (reference sequence). The CDR3 has 13 residues.

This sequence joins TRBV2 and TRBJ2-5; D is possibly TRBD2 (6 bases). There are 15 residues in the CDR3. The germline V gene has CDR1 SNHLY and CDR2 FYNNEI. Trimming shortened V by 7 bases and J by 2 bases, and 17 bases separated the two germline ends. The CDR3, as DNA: TGTGCCAGCAATGACCCGTCAGGGAGGCAAGAGACCCAGTACTTC. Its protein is CASNDPSGRQETQYF.

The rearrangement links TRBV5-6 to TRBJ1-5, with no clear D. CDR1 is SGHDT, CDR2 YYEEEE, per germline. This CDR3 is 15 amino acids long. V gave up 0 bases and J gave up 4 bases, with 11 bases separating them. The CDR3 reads CASSLGAASNQPQHF. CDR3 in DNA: TGTGCCAGCAGCTTGGGGGCAGCAAGTAATCAGCCCCAGCATTTT.

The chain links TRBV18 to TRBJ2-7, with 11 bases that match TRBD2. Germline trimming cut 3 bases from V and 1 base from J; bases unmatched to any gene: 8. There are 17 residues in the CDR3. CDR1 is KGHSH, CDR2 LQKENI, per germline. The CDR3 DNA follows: TGTGCCAGCTCACCGCCGGGACTAGCGGCTTTATCCTACGAGCAGTACTTC. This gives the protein CASSPPGLAALSYEQYF.

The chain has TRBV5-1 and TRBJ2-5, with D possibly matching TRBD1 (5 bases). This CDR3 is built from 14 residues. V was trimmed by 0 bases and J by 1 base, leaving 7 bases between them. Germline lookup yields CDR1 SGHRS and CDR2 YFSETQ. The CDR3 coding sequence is TGCGCCAGCAGCTTGGCAGGGTCCCAAGAGACCCAGTACTTC. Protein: CASSLAGSQETQYF.

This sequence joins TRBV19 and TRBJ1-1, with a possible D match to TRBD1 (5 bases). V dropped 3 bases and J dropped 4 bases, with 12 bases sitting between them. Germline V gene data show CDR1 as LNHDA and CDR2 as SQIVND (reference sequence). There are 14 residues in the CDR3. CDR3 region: CASSIRGSGTEAFF. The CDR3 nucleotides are TGTGCCAGTAGTATTAGGGGCAGTGGCACTGAAGCTTTCTTT.

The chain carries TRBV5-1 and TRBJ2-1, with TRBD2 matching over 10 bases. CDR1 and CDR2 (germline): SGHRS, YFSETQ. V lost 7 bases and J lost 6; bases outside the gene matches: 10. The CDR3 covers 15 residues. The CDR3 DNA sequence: TGCGCCAGCCGTTTTGGACTAGCGGATTGCAATGAGCAGTTCTTC. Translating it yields CASRFGLADCNEQFF.

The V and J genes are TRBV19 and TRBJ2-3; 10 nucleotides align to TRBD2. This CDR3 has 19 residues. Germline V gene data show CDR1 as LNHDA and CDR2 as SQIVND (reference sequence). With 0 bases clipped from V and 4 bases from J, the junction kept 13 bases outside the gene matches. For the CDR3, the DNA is TGTGCCAGTAGTATAGAGGGTAGCGGGAGGCCCATCCCCGCAGATACGCAGTATTTT. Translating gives CASSIEGSGRPIPADTQYF.

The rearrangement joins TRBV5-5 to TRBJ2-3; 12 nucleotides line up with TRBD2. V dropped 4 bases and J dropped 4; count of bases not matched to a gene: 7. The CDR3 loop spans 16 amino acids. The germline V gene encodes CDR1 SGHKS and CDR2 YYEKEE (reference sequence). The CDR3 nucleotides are TGTGCCAGCAGCGGGCTAGCGGGAGGGCCGGCAGATACGCAGTATTTT. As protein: CASSGLAGGPADTQYF.

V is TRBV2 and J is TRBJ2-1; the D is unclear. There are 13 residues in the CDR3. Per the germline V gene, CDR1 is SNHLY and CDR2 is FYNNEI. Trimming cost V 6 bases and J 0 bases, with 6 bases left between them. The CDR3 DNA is TGTGCCAGCAGCCGTAGCTCCTACAATGAGCAGTTCTTC. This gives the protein CASSRSSYNEQFF. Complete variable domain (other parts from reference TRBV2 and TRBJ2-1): EPEVTQTPSHQVTQMGQEVILRCVPISNHLYFYWYRQILGQKVEFLVSFYNNEISEKSEIFDDQFSVERPDGSNFTLKIRSTKLEDSAMYFCASSRSSYNEQFFGPGTRLTVL.

DNA for the CDR3: TGTGCCAGCACGAGGGTCGGGACTGGTGAAAAACTGTTTTTT. This sequence encodes CASTRVGTGEKLFF. This rearrangement joins TRBV2 to TRBJ1-4; D may be TRBD1 (5 bases). Germline loops: CDR1 SNHLY, CDR2 FYNNEI. Deletions cut 7 bases from V and 7 bases from J, with 16 bases between. The CDR3 runs to 14 residues.

This chain's CDR3 is CASSPAGTFYEQYF. In DNA, the CDR3 is TGTGCCAGCAGCCCCGCGGGGACCTTCTACGAGCAGTACTTC. This rearrangement joins TRBV5-4 to TRBJ2-7; D possibly corresponds to TRBD2 (6 bases). The CDR3 totals 14 residues. Germline CDR1 SGHNT, CDR2 YYREEE (reference sequence). V was cut by 4 bases and J by 3 bases, with 14 bases left in between.

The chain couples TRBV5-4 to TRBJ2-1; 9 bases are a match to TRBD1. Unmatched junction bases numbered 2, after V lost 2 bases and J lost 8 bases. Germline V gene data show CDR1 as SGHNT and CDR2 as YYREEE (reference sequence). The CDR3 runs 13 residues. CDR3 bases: TGTGCCAGCAGCTTCACAGGGGGCGATGAGCAGTTCTTC. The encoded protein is CASSFTGGDEQFF.

CDR3 nucleotide sequence: TGCAGCGCCGCACCCCCAGGGGATGTACAAGAGACCCAGTACTTC. Translated, it gives CSAAPPGDVQETQYF. The V gene is TRBV29-1, the J gene TRBJ2-5; possible D gene TRBD1, 6 bases. Germline-derived CDR1 and CDR2 are SQVTM and ANQGSEA. This CDR3 has 15 amino acids. Trimming pared 7 bases from V and 2 bases from J, leaving 20 bases between.

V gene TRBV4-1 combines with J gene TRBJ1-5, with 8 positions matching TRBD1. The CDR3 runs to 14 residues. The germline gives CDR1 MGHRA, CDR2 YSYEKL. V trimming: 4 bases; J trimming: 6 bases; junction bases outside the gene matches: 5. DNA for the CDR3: TGCGCCAGCAGCCTGGGACAGGCGTCTCAGCCCCAGCATTTT. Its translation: CASSLGQASQPQHF.

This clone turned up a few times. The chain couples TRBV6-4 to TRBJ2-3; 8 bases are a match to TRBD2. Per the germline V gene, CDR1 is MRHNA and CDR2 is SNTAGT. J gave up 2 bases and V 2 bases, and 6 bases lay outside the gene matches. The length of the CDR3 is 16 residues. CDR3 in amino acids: CASSDGAGGSTDTQYF. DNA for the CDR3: TGTGCCAGCAGTGACGGCGCGGGAGGTTCCACAGATACGCAGTATTTT.

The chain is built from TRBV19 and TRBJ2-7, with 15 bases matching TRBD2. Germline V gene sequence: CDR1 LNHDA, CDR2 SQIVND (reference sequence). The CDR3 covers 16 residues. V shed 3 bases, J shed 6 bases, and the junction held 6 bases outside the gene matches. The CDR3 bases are TGTGCCAGTAGTATCCAAGGACTAGCGGGAGGGCCCGAGCAGTACTTC. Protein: CASSIQGLAGGPEQYF.

The CDR3 loop is CATESRTTSTDTQYF. The CDR3 DNA reads TGTGCCACCGAGTCCCGGACAACTAGCACAGATACGCAGTATTTT. The genes are TRBV15 and TRBJ2-3, with D possibly matching TRBD1 (5 bases). The CDR3 consists of 15 residues. Germline V lookup: CDR1 LNHNV, CDR2 YYDKDF (reference sequence). Trimming took off 8 bases at V and 0 bases at J, with 15 bases between the two ends.